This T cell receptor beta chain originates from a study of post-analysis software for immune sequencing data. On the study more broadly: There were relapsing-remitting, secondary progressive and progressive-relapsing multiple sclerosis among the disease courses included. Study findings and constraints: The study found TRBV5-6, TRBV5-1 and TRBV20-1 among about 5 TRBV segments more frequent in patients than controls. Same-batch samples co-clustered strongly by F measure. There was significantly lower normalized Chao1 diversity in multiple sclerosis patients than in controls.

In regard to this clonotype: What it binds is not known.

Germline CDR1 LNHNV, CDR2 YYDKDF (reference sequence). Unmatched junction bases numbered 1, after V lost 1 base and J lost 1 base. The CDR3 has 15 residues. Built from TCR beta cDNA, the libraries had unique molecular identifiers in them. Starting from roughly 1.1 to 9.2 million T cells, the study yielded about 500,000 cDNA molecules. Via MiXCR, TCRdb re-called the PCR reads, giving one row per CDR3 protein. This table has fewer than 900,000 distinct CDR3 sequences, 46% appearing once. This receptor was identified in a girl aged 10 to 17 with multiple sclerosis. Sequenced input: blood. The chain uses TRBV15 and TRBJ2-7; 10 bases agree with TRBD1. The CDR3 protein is CATSRGQGASYEQYF. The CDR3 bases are TGTGCCACCAGCAGAGGACAGGGGGCTTCCTACGAGCAGTACTTC.